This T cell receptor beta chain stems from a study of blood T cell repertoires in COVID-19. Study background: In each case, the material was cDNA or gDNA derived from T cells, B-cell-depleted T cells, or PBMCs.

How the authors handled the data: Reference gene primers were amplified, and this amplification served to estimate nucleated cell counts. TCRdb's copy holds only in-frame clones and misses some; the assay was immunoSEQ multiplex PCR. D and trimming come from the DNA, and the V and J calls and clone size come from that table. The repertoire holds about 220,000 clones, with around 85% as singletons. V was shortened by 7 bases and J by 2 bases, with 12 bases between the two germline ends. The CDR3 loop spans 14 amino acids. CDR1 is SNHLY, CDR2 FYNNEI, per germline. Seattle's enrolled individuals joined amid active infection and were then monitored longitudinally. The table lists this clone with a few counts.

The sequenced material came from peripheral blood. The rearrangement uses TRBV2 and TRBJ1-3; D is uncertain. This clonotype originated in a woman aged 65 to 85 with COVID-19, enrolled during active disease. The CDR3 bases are TGTGCCAGCATACAGCCGGGGACTGGAAACACCATATATTTT. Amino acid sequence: CASIQPGTGNTIYF.